This TCR beta chain was identified in a study of blood T cell repertoires in COVID-19. Overall study context: Samples came from the United States, Italy and Spain, spanning acute and convalescent COVID-19. T cells, B-cell-depleted T cells, or PBMCs supplied cDNA or gDNA.

Original data processing: Amplifying reference gene primers gave estimates of nucleated cell counts. Libraries were prepared by immunoSEQ multiplex PCR; TCRdb keeps only in-frame clonotypes and omits some of them. V, J and clone size reflect that table, while D and trimming were determined from the DNA. Found here are tens of thousands of clones, 81% of them singletons; the top ten hold 4% to 5.5%. The sample holds a few counts of this clone. CDR1 and CDR2 from the germline V gene are LNHDA and SQIVND (reference sequence). This CDR3 is built from 14 residues. Unmatched junction bases numbered 8, after V lost 10 bases and J lost 3 bases.

The TCR originated in a man at least 80 years old with COVID-19, enrolled during active disease. This chain links TRBV19 with TRBJ1-5; TRBD1 aligns across 8 bases. The sample was peripheral blood. The CDR3: CAIATGDNNQPQHF. Written as DNA, the CDR3 is TGTGCCATTGCGACAGGGGACAACAATCAGCCCCAGCATTTT.